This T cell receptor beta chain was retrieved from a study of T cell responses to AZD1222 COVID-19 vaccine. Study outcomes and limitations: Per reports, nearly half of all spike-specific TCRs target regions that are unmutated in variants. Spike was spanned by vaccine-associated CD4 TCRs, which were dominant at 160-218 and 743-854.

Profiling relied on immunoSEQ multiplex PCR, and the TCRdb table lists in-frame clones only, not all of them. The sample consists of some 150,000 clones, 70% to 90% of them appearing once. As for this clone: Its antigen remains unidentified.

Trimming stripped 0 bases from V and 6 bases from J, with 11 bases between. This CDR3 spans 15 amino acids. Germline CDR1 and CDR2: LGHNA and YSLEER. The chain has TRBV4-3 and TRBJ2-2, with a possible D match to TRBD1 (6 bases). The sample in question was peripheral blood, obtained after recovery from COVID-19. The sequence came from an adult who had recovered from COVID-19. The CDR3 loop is CASSQDRGFSGELFF. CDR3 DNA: TGCGCCAGCAGCCAAGATAGGGGGTTCTCCGGGGAGCTGTTTTTT.